One sample yielded the 12 T cell receptor beta chains listed below, sequenced in a study of radiotherapy plus CTLA-4 blockade in lung cancer. TCRdb's copy holds only in-frame clones and misses some; the assay was immunoSEQ multiplex PCR. The data contain over 85,000 clones, 65% to 80% of them singletons. The material was peripheral blood, obtained from a patient treated with radiotherapy plus ipilimumab. The receptor set was obtained from a human donor with non-small cell lung cancer who had a partial response to radiotherapy plus ipilimumab. Some clones in this sample may be carry-over from other donors' samples.

The chain carries TRBV5-1 and TRBJ2-7; TRBD1 matches at 8 bases. Germline V lookup: CDR1 SGHRS, CDR2 YFSETQ. The CDR3 is 16 amino acids. The junction had 11 bases not matched to a gene; V was cut back by 0 bases and J by 6 bases. CDR3 residues: CASSLVPGQGGVEQYF. The DNA of the CDR3 is TGCGCCAGCAGCTTGGTCCCCGGACAGGGTGGTGTCGAGCAGTACTTC.

J is TRBJ2-7 and V is TRBV20-1, with D unclear. This CDR3 is 11 amino acids long. Germline assignment: CDR1 DFQATT and CDR2 SNEGSKA (reference sequence). The V end lost 4 bases, the J end lost 2 bases, and 6 bases lay between the germline ends. DNA of the CDR3: TGCAGTGCTATCGGAGCCTACGAGCAGTACTTC. Encoded protein: CSAIGAYEQYF.

This chain links TRBV28 with TRBJ2-1; the match to TRBD2 covers 10 bases. Germline values: CDR1 MDHEN, CDR2 SYDVKM. The trim removed 9 bases at V and 5 bases at J, leaving 10 bases unmatched. The CDR3 extends over 15 amino acids. The CDR3 DNA sequence: TGTGCCAGTCAATTGGGGCTAGCGGGAGACAATGAGCAGTTCTTC. Its protein product is CASQLGLAGDNEQFF.

This clone has just a few counts. The CDR3 DNA reads TGTGCCAGCAGCCAATTGGGGCAGACGAATTCACCCCTCCACTTT. The encoded protein is CASSQLGQTNSPLHF. The chain recombines TRBV16 with TRBJ1-6; maybe TRBD1 (5 bases). CDR1 and CDR2 from the germline V gene are KGHSY and FQNENV. The CDR3 consists of 15 residues. Trimming left V 1 base short and J 7 bases short, with 11 bases between.

The chain has TRBV7-2 and TRBJ2-2; 7 bases align to TRBD2. Germline CDR1 and CDR2: SGHTA and FQGNSA. This CDR3 is 15 amino acids long. J was trimmed by 6 bases and V by 7 bases; bases with no gene match: 11. CDR3 sequence reads: CASKRGRELSGELFF. CDR3 DNA sequence: TGTGCCAGCAAAAGAGGGCGGGAGTTATCCGGGGAGCTGTTTTTT.

The chain joins TRBV7-2 to TRBJ1-2, with D possibly TRBD1 on 5 matching bases. The CDR3 has 14 amino acids. Germline V gene data show CDR1 as SGHTA and CDR2 as FQGNSA. The germline V and J ends were trimmed by 7 bases and 3 bases, with 15 bases remaining between them. The CDR3 spells CASNTRAGHYGYTF. The CDR3 region has the DNA TGTGCCAGCAACACTAGGGCGGGGCACTATGGCTACACCTTC.

CDR3 nucleotide sequence: TGTGCCAGCAGCAGAACTAACAATGAGCAGTTCTTC. Protein sequence: CASSRTNNEQFF. The V gene is TRBV11-3, the J gene TRBJ2-1; the D is unclear. The CDR3 spans 12 residues. V lost 5 bases and J lost 5, with 7 bases in between. Germline V gene sequence: CDR1 SGHNT, CDR2 YENEEA.

The V gene is TRBV19, the J gene TRBJ1-1; D perhaps matches TRBD1 (5 bases). The CDR3 has 14 amino acids. Germline V gene lookup returns CDR1 LNHDA and CDR2 SQIVND (reference sequence). The V end lost 7 bases, the J end lost 0 bases, and 12 bases lay between the germline ends. The DNA for the CDR3 is TGTGCCAGTATTGTCCAGGGTTTGAACACTGAAGCTTTCTTT. This encodes CASIVQGLNTEAFF.

This chain joins TRBV11-2 and TRBJ2-1; 10 nucleotides agree with TRBD2. With V trimmed by 1 base and J by 4 bases, 1 base remained unmatched. Germline V gene sequence: CDR1 SGHAT, CDR2 FQNNGV. CDR3 length: 15 residues. Here the CDR3 reads CASSLGTSGYNEQFF. CDR3 nucleotide sequence: TGTGCCAGCAGCTTAGGGACTAGCGGTTACAATGAGCAGTTCTTC.

The chain couples TRBV6-1 to TRBJ2-7; D is ambiguous. The V gene lost 7 bases and the J gene lost 3 bases, with 13 bases spanning the gap. Germline V lookup: CDR1 MNHNS, CDR2 SASEGT. The CDR3 length is 13 residues. CDR3: CASTPGPHYEQYF. CDR3 bases: TGTGCCAGCACCCCGGGTCCCCACTACGAGCAGTACTTC.

This sequence joins TRBV28 and TRBJ1-6; unclear D gene. The CDR3 spans 15 residues. The germline V gene encodes CDR1 MDHEN and CDR2 SYDVKM. Trimming removed 4 bases at V and 4 bases at J, with 11 bases between. CDR3 bases: TGTGCCAGCAGTTATGGTTTTGCGTATAATTCACCCCTCCACTTT. Translated: CASSYGFAYNSPLHF.

In its sample, this clone was seen once. The gene calls are TRBV30 and TRBJ1-6; a weak D match, TRBD1 (5 bases). Germline V gene sequence: CDR1 GTSNPN, CDR2 SVGIG (reference sequence). V was shortened by 1 base and J by 10 bases, with 11 bases between the two germline ends. The CDR3 totals 13 residues. As DNA, the CDR3 is TGTGCCTGGAGTGGACAGACGACATCACCCCTCCACTTT. This codes for CAWSGQTTSPLHF.